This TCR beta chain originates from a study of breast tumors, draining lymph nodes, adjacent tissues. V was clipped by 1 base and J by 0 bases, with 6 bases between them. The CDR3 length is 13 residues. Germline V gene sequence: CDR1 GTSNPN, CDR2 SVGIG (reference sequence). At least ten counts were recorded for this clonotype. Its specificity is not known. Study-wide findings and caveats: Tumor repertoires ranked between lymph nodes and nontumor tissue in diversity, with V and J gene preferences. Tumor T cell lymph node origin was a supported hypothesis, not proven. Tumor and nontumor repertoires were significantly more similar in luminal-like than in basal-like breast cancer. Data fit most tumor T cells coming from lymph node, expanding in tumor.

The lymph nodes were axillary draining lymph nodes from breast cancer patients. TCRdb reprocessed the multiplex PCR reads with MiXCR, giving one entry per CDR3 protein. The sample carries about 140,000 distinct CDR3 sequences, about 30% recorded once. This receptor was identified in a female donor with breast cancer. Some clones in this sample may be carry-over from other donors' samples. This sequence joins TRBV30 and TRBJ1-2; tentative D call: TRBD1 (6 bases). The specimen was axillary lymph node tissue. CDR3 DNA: TGTGCCTGGAGTGAGGGGGCTAACTATGGCTACACCTTC. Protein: CAWSEGANYGYTF.